These T cell receptor beta chains were read from a single sample in a study of cytomegalovirus exposure and HLA in healthy donors. This table comes from immunoSEQ multiplex PCR, and its TCRdb copy is limited to in-frame clones, with some not included. This table has about 130,000 clones, 75% to 90% appearing once. The sequencing sample was made of PBMCs. These receptors were collected from a woman under 30 in good health and CMV-seropositive. CDR3s leave out the opening cysteine and the closing phenylalanine or tryptophan. Fields, in order: V gene, J gene, D gene, CDR3 protein. A D gene is named only where the DNA matches it firmly.

V gene: TRBV5-4
J gene: TRBJ2-5
D gene: .
CDR3 protein: ASRSRGLLGETQY

V gene: TRBV28
J gene: TRBJ1-2
D gene: .
CDR3 protein: ASRLGTHLYGYT

V gene: TRBV4-2
J gene: TRBJ2-7
D gene: TRBD1
CDR3 protein: ASSHLDRGENYEQY

V gene: TRBV28
J gene: TRBJ2-7
D gene: TRBD1
CDR3 protein: ASSTGTGDEQY

V gene: TRBV28
J gene: TRBJ1-1
D gene: .
CDR3 protein: ASSSGDINTEAF

V gene: TRBV10-3
J gene: TRBJ2-3
D gene: TRBD1
CDR3 protein: AITGTATDTQY

V gene: TRBV10-3
J gene: TRBJ1-1
D gene: TRBD1
CDR3 protein: ATYRDSGANTEAF

V gene: TRBV28
J gene: TRBJ1-5
D gene: .
CDR3 protein: ASSFRGINSNQPQH

V gene: TRBV7-2
J gene: TRBJ2-2
D gene: TRBD2
CDR3 protein: ASSLGLAGNTGELF

V gene: TRBV9
J gene: TRBJ2-3
D gene: .
CDR3 protein: ASSVYARESDTQY

V gene: TRBV19
J gene: TRBJ1-5
D gene: .
CDR3 protein: ASTDLDQPQH

V gene: TRBV4-2
J gene: TRBJ2-7
D gene: TRBD2
CDR3 protein: ASSQEEASGASYEQY

V gene: TRBV9
J gene: TRBJ2-1
D gene: TRBD2
CDR3 protein: ASRDPSGTYNEQF

V gene: TRBV28
J gene: TRBJ1-2
D gene: TRBD1
CDR3 protein: ASSFRGQGARGYT

V gene: TRBV7-2
J gene: TRBJ2-1
D gene: .
CDR3 protein: ASSQRGGASYNEQF

V gene: TRBV5-4
J gene: TRBJ1-5
D gene: .
CDR3 protein: ASSNGGSNQPQH

V gene: TRBV9
J gene: TRBJ2-3
D gene: TRBD2
CDR3 protein: ASSVTGLAGEADTQY

V gene: TRBV19
J gene: TRBJ1-2
D gene: TRBD1
CDR3 protein: ASTPDRGHGYT

V gene: TRBV5-6
J gene: TRBJ2-3
D gene: .
CDR3 protein: ASSLAGIGTDTQY

V gene: TRBV5-1
J gene: TRBJ1-4
D gene: .
CDR3 protein: ASSLSGTDEKLF

V gene: TRBV6-1
J gene: TRBJ1-5
D gene: TRBD1
CDR3 protein: ATVTGSNQPQH

V gene: TRBV9
J gene: TRBJ2-4
D gene: TRBD2
CDR3 protein: ASSVESGGPANIQY

V gene: TRBV28
J gene: TRBJ2-6
D gene: .
CDR3 protein: ASSLLVGANVLT

V gene: TRBV7-2
J gene: TRBJ2-7
D gene: TRBD2
CDR3 protein: ASSLASGLAANYEQY